The 18 T cell receptor beta chains presented below share a single source sample, sequenced in a study of shared clonotypes between healthy human individuals. Profiled with immunoSEQ multiplex PCR; TCRdb holds only in-frame clones, not every one. The sample gives about 2.4 million clones, 90% to 95% of which show up once; 0.14% is in the top ten. Sequences were obtained from naive CD4+ T cells sorted from blood. Subset noted: CD45RA+ positively selected. These TCRs come from a man aged 18 to 29 in good health.

The V gene is TRBV4-1, the J gene TRBJ2-3; D not resolved. The CDR3 has 15 residues. Germline V lookup: CDR1 MGHRA, CDR2 YSYEKL. The V and J ends lost 4 bases and 6 bases respectively, with 17 bases between them. CDR3 region: CASSRFTAVGDTQYF. The DNA for the CDR3 is TGCGCCAGCAGCCGTTTCACAGCAGTGGGGGATACGCAGTATTTT.

The chain carries TRBV4-1 and TRBJ1-2, with 9 bases matching TRBD1. After removal of 0 bases from V and 5 bases from J, the junction contained 7 bases not matched to a gene. Germline V gives CDR1 MGHRA, CDR2 YSYEKL. This CDR3 spans 16 amino acids. The CDR3: CASSQDSGTGTYGYTF. The CDR3, as DNA: TGCGCCAGCAGCCAAGATTCTGGGACAGGGACTTATGGCTACACCTTC.

The chain links TRBV5-6 to TRBJ1-2; 7 bases are a match to TRBD1. Trimming cost V 1 base and J 14 bases; bases outside gene matches: 20. The CDR3 extends over 16 amino acids. The germline gives CDR1 SGHDT, CDR2 YYEEEE. The CDR3 nucleotides are TGTGCCAGCAGCTTGCTAGTCGGGCAGGGGGACCACCCTAGGACCTTC. This gives the protein CASSLLVGQGDHPRTF. Based on the CDR3 plus reference TRBV5-6 and TRBJ1-2, the full variable domain is DAGVTQSPTHLIKTRGQQVTLRCSPKSGHDTVSWYQQALGQGPQFIFQYYEEEERQRGNFPDRFSGHQFPNYSSELNVNALLLGDSALYLCASSLLVGQGDHPRTFGSGTRLTVV.

The V call is TRBV5-1, the J call TRBJ2-7; TRBD1 is a possible D gene (5 bases). The germline V and J ends were trimmed by 4 bases and 2 bases, with 13 bases remaining between them. The CDR3 has 14 residues. CDR1 and CDR2 (germline): SGHRS, YFSETQ. The CDR3 coding sequence is TGCGCCAGCAGCACAGCCCAGGGTCCCTACGAGCAGTACTTC. This gives the protein CASSTAQGPYEQYF.

The chain carries TRBV29-1 and TRBJ2-5, with 7 bases fitting TRBD2. The J call may be faulty, since TRBJ2-7 better matches the DNA end. Germline V CDR1 and CDR2: SQVTM, ANQGSEA. The CDR3 has 13 amino acids. The CDR3 DNA follows: TGCAGCGTTGTCGCGGGAGTCAGCTACGAGCAGTACTTC. This translates into CSVVAGVSYEQYF.

The gene calls are TRBV29-1 and TRBJ1-2; maybe TRBD1 (5 bases). Trimming removed 3 bases at V and 7 bases at J, with 21 bases between. Germline V gives CDR1 SQVTM, CDR2 ANQGSEA. CDR3 length: 15 residues. The CDR3 is CSVDHGGERDRGYTF. CDR3 nucleotides: TGCAGCGTTGATCATGGGGGGGAACGCGACCGTGGCTACACCTTC.

This chain uses TRBV18 with TRBJ2-7; 8 bases are a match to TRBD2. V trimming: 6 bases; J trimming: 2 bases; junction bases outside the gene matches: 9. Germline-derived CDR1 and CDR2 are KGHSH and LQKENI. The CDR3 is made up of 15 amino acids. CDR3 in DNA: TGTGCCAGCTCCCTAGAGGCCGGGGGGGCCTACGAGCAGTACTTC. Translating it yields CASSLEAGGAYEQYF.

The chain employs TRBV19 and TRBJ2-7; no firm D call. The V end lost 5 bases, the J end lost 0 bases, and 8 bases lay between the germline ends. The CDR3 spans 13 residues. In germline, CDR1 is LNHDA, CDR2 SQIVND (reference sequence). The CDR3 here is CASSVASSYEQYF. CDR3 nucleotide sequence: TGTGCCAGTAGTGTGGCTAGCTCCTACGAGCAGTACTTC.

With regard to this clone: Other DNA sequences from this sample encode an identical CDR3 as well. V usage is TRBV18 and J usage is TRBJ2-3; unclear D gene. Trimming took 5 bases from V and 4 from J, leaving 4 bases between them. This CDR3 has 11 amino acids. Germline CDR1 reads KGHSH; CDR2 reads LQKENI. CDR3 sequence reads: CASSEADTQYF. In DNA form, the CDR3 reads TGTGCCAGCTCAGAAGCAGATACGCAGTATTTT.

This chain connects TRBV7-3 to TRBJ2-1, with TRBD1 matching 8 bases. The germline V gene encodes CDR1 SGHTA and CDR2 FQGTGA. V dropped 8 bases and J dropped 1; count of bases not matched to a gene: 7. There are 15 residues in the CDR3. The CDR3 loop reads CASSLGQASYNEQFF. In DNA form, the CDR3 reads TGTGCCAGCTCCTTGGGACAGGCATCCTACAATGAGCAGTTCTTC.

The rearrangement uses TRBV6-1 and TRBJ2-1; 10 bases fit TRBD2. The CDR3 covers 15 residues. CDR1 MNHNS and CDR2 SASEGT come from the germline V gene. V gave up 10 bases and J gave up 7 bases; unmatched junction bases: 13. The CDR3 DNA is TGTGCCATTCTTTCAGCGGGAGGGGACGGGAATGAGCAGTTCTTC. It encodes CAILSAGGDGNEQFF.

Comments on this clone: The same CDR3 can be traced to other DNA sequences in this sample. V and J are TRBV30 and TRBJ1-5; D remains ambiguous. This CDR3 spans 13 amino acids. The V end was cut by 1 base, the J end by 3 bases, with 7 bases between. Germline V CDR1 and CDR2: GTSNPN, SVGIG (reference sequence). CDR3 protein: CAWSGSINQPQHF. CDR3 nucleotide sequence: TGTGCCTGGAGTGGTTCCATCAATCAGCCCCAGCATTTT. Full variable domain (missing parts from reference TRBV30 and TRBJ1-5): SQTIHQWPATLVQPVGSPLSLECTVEGTSNPNLYWYRQAAGRGLQLLFYSVGIGQISSEVPQNLSASRPQDRQFILSSKKLLLSDSGFYLCAWSGSINQPQHFGDGTRLSIL.

The CDR3 reads CAWRGLDGYTF. CDR3 DNA: TGTGCCTGGAGGGGCCTTGATGGCTACACCTTC. The V and J genes are TRBV30 and TRBJ1-2; D unresolved. Germline V lookup: CDR1 GTSNPN, CDR2 SVGIG (reference sequence). The length of the CDR3 is 11 residues. Trimming took off 3 bases at V and 6 bases at J, with 8 bases between the two ends.

CDR3 in amino acids: CASSLYTTPTQYF. For the CDR3, the DNA is TGTGCCAGCAGCTTATACACCACCCCGACCCAGTACTTC. This chain connects TRBV7-9 to TRBJ2-5; D call uncertain. V lost 2 bases and J 7 bases, leaving 11 bases between the germline ends. From germline, CDR1 is SEHNR and CDR2 FQNEAQ (reference sequence). This CDR3 comprises 13 residues.

The chain carries TRBV6-6 and TRBJ2-1; maybe TRBD2 (6 bases). Trimming pared 5 bases from V and 6 bases from J, leaving 20 bases between. This CDR3 is 16 amino acids long. CDR1 and CDR2 (germline): MNHNY, SVGAGI (reference sequence). CDR3 in amino acids: CASSLRVGREANEQFF. The CDR3 DNA sequence: TGTGCCAGCAGTCTACGGGTAGGCAGGGAGGCCAATGAGCAGTTCTTC.

The chain uses TRBV30 and TRBJ2-5; D not certain. The germline V gene encodes CDR1 GTSNPN and CDR2 SVGIG (reference sequence). The length of the CDR3 is 13 residues. The CDR3 DNA reads as TGTGCTCTTACACACTTACTTCAAGAGACCCAGTACTTC. Translated: CALTHLLQETQYF.

The V gene is TRBV14, the J gene TRBJ2-1, with 8 bases identical to TRBD2. After removal of 4 bases from V and 4 bases from J, the junction contained 3 bases not matched to a gene. The CDR3 runs to 14 residues. CDR1 is SGHDN, CDR2 FVKESK, per germline. The CDR3 is CASSRTSQYNEQFF. The DNA for the CDR3 is TGTGCCAGCAGCCGGACTAGCCAATACAATGAGCAGTTCTTC.

This chain joins TRBV7-6 and TRBJ2-2, with 10 bases matching TRBD2. The CDR3 is 18 amino acids. Trimming took 0 bases from V and 7 from J; bases not matched to a gene: 11. The germline gives CDR1 SGHVS, CDR2 FNYEAQ. CDR3 in DNA: TGTGCCAGCAGCTTAGCGTTCAGACTAGCGGGCAGCAGCGGGGAGCTGTTTTTT. As protein: CASSLAFRLAGSSGELFF.